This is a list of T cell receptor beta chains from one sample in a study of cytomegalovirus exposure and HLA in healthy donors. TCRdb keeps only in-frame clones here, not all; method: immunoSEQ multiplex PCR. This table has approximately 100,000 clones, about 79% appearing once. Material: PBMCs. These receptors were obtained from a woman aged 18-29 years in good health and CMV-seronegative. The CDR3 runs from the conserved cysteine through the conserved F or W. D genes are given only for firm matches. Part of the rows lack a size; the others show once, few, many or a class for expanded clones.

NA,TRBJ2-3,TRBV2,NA,TGTGCCAGCACGTCCCCCGGGGATACGCAGTATTTT,CASTSPGDTQYF
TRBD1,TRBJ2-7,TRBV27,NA,TGTGCCAGCAGTTTTGACAGGGGGCACGAGCAGTACTTC,CASSFDRGHEQYF
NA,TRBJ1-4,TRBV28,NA,TGTGCCAGCAGTTTATTGGGGGAGGCAACTAATGAAAAACTGTTTTTT,CASSLLGEATNEKLFF
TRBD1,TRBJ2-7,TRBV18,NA,TGTGCCAGCTCACGAGGACAGGGGATGGGGGAGCAGTACTTC,CASSRGQGMGEQYF
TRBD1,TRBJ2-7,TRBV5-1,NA,TGCGCCAGCAGCTCCGGGACAGGGGGCTACGAGCAGTACTTC,CASSSGTGGYEQYF
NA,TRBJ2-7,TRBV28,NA,TGTGCCAGCAGTTTAGGGGGGGCCCGCTCCTACGAGCAGTACTTC,CASSLGGARSYEQYF
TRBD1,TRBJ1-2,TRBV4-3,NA,TGCGCCAGCAGTAGGGACAGCCGCTATGGCTACACCTTC,CASSRDSRYGYTF
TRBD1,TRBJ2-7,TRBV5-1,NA,TGCGCCAGCAGCTCGGGACAGGGCTTCCACGAGCAGTACTTC,CASSSGQGFHEQYF
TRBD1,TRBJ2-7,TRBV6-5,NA,TGTGCCAGCAGTGGACAGGGACCCTACGAGCAGTACTTC,CASSGQGPYEQYF
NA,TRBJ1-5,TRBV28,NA,TGTGCCAGCAGTTTAGACAGCAATTATCAGCCCCAGCATTTT,CASSLDSNYQPQHF
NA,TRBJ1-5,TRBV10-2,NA,TGCGCCAGCAGGGGCCGGGGGATGGGACAGCCCCAGCATTTT,CASRGRGMGQPQHF
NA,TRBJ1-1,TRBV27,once,TGTGCCAGCAGTTTAAGGGGAACGAACACTGAAGCTTTCTTT,CASSLRGTNTEAFF
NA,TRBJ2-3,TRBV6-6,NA,TGTGCCAGCAGTTATCTCGGGGACTCAATCACAGATACGCAGTATTTT,CASSYLGDSITDTQYF
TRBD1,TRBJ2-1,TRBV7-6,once,TGTGCGTCCTCTCGGACAGGGATTCGGGATGAGCAGTTCTTC,CASSRTGIRDEQFF
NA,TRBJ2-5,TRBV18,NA,TGTGCCAGCTCACCACCGGGGCAGTCAGGGGAGACCCAGTACTTC,CASSPPGQSGETQYF
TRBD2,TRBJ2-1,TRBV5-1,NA,TGCGCCAGCAGATCTCTAGCGGGGGACAATGAGCAGTTCTTC,CASRSLAGDNEQFF
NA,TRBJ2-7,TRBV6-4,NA,TGTGCCAGCAGTGACTCCCAGAGCCGGGACACATACGAGCAGTACTTC,CASSDSQSRDTYEQYF
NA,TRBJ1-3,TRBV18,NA,TGTGCCAGCTCACCACTATCCCGAACGGGAGGAAACACCATATATTTT,CASSPLSRTGGNTIYF
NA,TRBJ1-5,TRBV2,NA,TGTGCCAGCAGTGGTAACCGACAGGTAAATCAGCCCCAGCATTTT,CASSGNRQVNQPQHF
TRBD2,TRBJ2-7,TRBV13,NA,TGTGCCAGCAGCTTGCGTGGGAGGGCCTACGAGCAGTACTTC,CASSLRGRAYEQYF
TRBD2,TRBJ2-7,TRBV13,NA,TGTGCCAGCAGCGCTACCGGGACTAGCGACGAGCAGTACTTC,CASSATGTSDEQYF
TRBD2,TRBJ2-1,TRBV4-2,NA,TGTGCCAGCAGCCAAGGATCCACTAGGGAGCGGGGGTACAATGAGCAGTTCTTC,CASSQGSTRERGYNEQFF
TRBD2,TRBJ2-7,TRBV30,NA,TGTGCCTGGAGTGTCAGCGGGGGGGCGGGGGAGCAGTACTTC,CAWSVSGGAGEQYF
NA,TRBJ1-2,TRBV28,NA,TGTGCCAGCAGGCCTACAGGGCTCTCCTGTGGCTACACCTTC,CASRPTGLSCGYTF
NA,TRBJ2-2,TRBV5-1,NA,TGCGCCAGCAGCCGATCAGTAAACACCGGGGAGCTGTTTTTT,CASSRSVNTGELFF
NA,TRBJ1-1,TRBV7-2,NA,TGTGCCAGCAGCTTAGGACTGTACACTGAAGCTTTCTTT,CASSLGLYTEAFF
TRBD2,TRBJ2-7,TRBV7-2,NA,TGTGCCAGCAGCTTAGGGTGGACTAGCGGGAGGGAGACCTACGAGCAGTACTTC,CASSLGWTSGRETYEQYF
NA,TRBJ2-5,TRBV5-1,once,TGCGCCAGCAGCCCCTCGACTTTCCAAGAGACCCAGTACTTC,CASSPSTFQETQYF
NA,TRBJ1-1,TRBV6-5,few,TGTGCCAGCAACCAGGGTACTGAAGCTTTCTTT,CASNQGTEAFF
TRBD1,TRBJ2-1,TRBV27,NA,TGTGCCAGCAGCTCCGGGACAGGAGGATACAATGAGCAGTTCTTC,CASSSGTGGYNEQFF
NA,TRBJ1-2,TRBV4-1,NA,TGCGCCAGCAGCCAGGAAGGACAGTATACCTATGGCTACACCTTC,CASSQEGQYTYGYTF
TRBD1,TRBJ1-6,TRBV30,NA,TGTGCCTGGAGTGTGACAGGGGGTTCTTGGAATTCACCCCTCCACTTT,CAWSVTGGSWNSPLHF
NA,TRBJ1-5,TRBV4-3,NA,TGCGCCAGCAGCCAAGTCTTCTCAGGACCCCAGCATTTT,CASSQVFSGPQHF
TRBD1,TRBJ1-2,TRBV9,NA,TGTGCCAGCAGCCCACGGGACAGCTTTAACTATGGCTACACCTTC,CASSPRDSFNYGYTF
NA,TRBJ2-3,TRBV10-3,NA,TGTGCCATCAGCCCCGGGGGAGGAGAGGCAGCAGATACGCGGTATTTT,CAISPGGGEAADTRYF
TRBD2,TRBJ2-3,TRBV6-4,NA,TGTGCCAGCAGTCCAACCAGCGGGGGCCCAGATACGCAGTATTTT,CASSPTSGGPDTQYF
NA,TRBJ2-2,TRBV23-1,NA,TGCGCCAGCAGTCTGCGAGAGAAGTCGGGCGGGGAGCTGTTTTTT,CASSLREKSGGELFF
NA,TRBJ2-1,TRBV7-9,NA,TGTTCCAGCAGCTCATTTACAGGTAGGGCTTCCTACAATGAGCAGTTCTTC,CSSSSFTGRASYNEQFF
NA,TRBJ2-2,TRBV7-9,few,TGTGCCAGCAGCACAGGGTCGAACACCGGGGAGCTGTTTTTT,CASSTGSNTGELFF
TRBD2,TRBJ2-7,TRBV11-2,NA,TGTGCCAGCAGCTTAGGGTCCCTAGCGGGCCAATACGAGCAGTACTTC,CASSLGSLAGQYEQYF
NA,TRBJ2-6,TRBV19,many,TGTGCCAGTAGTATAAGCGGCTCGGCTTCTGGGGCCAACGTCCTGACTTTC,CASSISGSASGANVLTF
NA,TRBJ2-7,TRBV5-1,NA,TGCGCCAGCCGCCCCCGGACTTTAACCTACGAGCAGTACTTC,CASRPRTLTYEQYF
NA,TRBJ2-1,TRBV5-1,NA,TGCGCCAGCAGCTCGGCGGGACAGCCGAGCTCCTACAATGAGCAGTTCTTC,CASSSAGQPSSYNEQFF
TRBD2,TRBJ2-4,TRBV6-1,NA,TGTGCCAGCAGTGAAGCGCTAGCGGGGGGGCTTGACATTCAGTACTTC,CASSEALAGGLDIQYF
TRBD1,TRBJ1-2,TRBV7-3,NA,TGTGCCAGCAGCTTAAAGCGGGACGGACAGGGGGTCGACTATGGCTACACCTTC,CASSLKRDGQGVDYGYTF
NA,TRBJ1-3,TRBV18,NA,TGTGCCAGCTCAGGCGTTCAGGGGCCCGGAAACACCATATATTTT,CASSGVQGPGNTIYF
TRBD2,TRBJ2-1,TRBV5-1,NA,TGCGCCAGCAGCTTTAGCGGGGTGTTTTACAATGAGCAGTTCTTC,CASSFSGVFYNEQFF
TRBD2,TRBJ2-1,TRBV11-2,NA,TGTGCCAGCAGCTTACTAGCGGGGGGTAGGGATGAGCAGTTCTTC,CASSLLAGGRDEQFF
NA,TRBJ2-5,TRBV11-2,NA,TGTGCCAGCAGCTTAGATGTCCTAGCCCCAGAGACCCAGTACTTC,CASSLDVLAPETQYF
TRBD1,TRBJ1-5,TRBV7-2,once,TGTGCCTCGGCCGGACAGGGCAATCAGCCCCAGCATTTT,CASAGQGNQPQHF
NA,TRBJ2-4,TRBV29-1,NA,TGCAGCGTTGAAGGATTAGAGGAGGCCAAAAACATTCAGTACTTC,CSVEGLEEAKNIQYF
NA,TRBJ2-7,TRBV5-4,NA,TGTGCCAGCAGCTTGGGAGAATCATACGAGCAGTACTTC,CASSLGESYEQYF
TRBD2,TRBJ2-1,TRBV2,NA,TGTGCCAGCAGTAGGACTAGCGGGGGGGCGGGCAATGAGCAGTTCTTC,CASSRTSGGAGNEQFF
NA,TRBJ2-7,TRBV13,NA,TGTGCCAGCAGCCCCCCCGGGGAATCCTACGAGCAGTACTTC,CASSPPGESYEQYF
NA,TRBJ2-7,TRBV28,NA,TGTGCCAGCAGCATGGGTGTGGACTACCGAACACACCACTCCTACGAGCAGTACTTC,CASSMGVDYRTHHSYEQYF
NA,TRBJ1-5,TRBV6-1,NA,TGTGCCAGCAGTCCCCAGGGGTCAAATCAGCCCCAGCATTTT,CASSPQGSNQPQHF